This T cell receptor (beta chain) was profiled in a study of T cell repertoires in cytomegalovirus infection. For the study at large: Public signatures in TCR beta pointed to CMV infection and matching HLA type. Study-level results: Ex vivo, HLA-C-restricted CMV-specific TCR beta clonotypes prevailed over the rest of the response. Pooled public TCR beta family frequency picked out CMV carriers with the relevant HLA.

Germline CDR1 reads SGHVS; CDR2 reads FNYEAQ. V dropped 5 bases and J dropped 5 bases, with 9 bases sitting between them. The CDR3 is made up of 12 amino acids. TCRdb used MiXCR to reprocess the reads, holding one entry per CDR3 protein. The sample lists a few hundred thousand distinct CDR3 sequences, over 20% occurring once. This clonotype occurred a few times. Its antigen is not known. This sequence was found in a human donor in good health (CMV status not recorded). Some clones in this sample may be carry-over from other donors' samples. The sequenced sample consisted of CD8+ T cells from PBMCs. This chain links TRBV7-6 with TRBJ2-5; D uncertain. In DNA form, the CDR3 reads TGTGCCAGCAGCGAAGAACCGGAGACCCAGTACTTC. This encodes CASSEEPETQYF. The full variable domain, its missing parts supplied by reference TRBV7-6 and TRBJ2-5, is GAGVSQSPRYKVTKRGQDVALRCDPISGHVSLYWYRQALGQGPEFLTYFNYEAQQDKSGLPNDRFSAERPEGSISTLTIQRTEQRDSAMYRCASSEEPETQYFGPGTRLLVL.